The rows below give T cell receptor beta chains drawn from one sample of a study of shared clonotypes between healthy human individuals. Profiling relied on immunoSEQ multiplex PCR, and the TCRdb table lists in-frame clones only, not all of them. The sample consists of 550,000 to 650,000 clones, roughly 96% of them appearing once. Sequencing was performed on naive CD8+ T cells sorted from blood. The receptors were sampled from a woman in her twenties or thirties in good health. Each CDR3 is given without its conserved first and last residue. Clone size is given for some rows only: seen once, a few or many times, or a class if the clone is expanded.

size: NA
J: TRBJ1-5
V: TRBV28
CDR3: ASSLGEIVNQPQH

size: NA
J: TRBJ2-1
V: TRBV5-1
CDR3: ASTRIEGTYNEQF

size: once
J: TRBJ1-6
V: TRBV5-1
CDR3: ASSFTGGSYNSPLH

size: NA
J: NA
V: TRBV29-1
CDR3: SVEAGTGSYEQY

size: NA
J: TRBJ2-2
V: TRBV7-8
CDR3: ASSLGLAGVAGELF

size: NA
J: TRBJ2-7
V: TRBV5-6
CDR3: ASSPGVSGAYEQY

size: once
J: TRBJ1-4
V: TRBV19
CDR3: ASSSQGSDEKLF

size: NA
J: TRBJ2-1
V: TRBV27
CDR3: ASSGTGNEQF

size: NA
J: TRBJ2-3
V: TRBV4-1
CDR3: ASSRPGQSTDTQY

size: NA
J: TRBJ2-7
V: TRBV5-6
CDR3: ASSSPDSPPYEQY

size: NA
J: TRBJ2-7
V: TRBV4-1
CDR3: ASSQEDRAPYEQY